A selection of T cell receptor beta chains follows, all from one sample in a study of T-cell reconstitution after alpha-beta-depleted transplantation in children. TCRdb recomputed calls from the PCR reads with MiXCR, one row per CDR3 protein. The table includes 90,000 to 120,000 distinct CDR3 sequences, almost 6.5% detected once. The sequences come from PBMCs, mostly from graft donor cells, collected 360 days after TCRalphabeta/CD19-depleted stem cell transplant. The receptor source for this set is a male patient between 2 and 10 years old who had a stem cell transplant for acute lymphoblastic leukemia, so the T cells may come from the graft donor. The CDR3 runs from the conserved cysteine through the conserved F or W. The D gene is left open where the match is weak. Clone size is shown for a subset of rows, as once, few, many or a class of expanded clone.

length,D,size,V,J,DNA,CDR3
21,TRBD1,many,TRBV10-3,TRBJ2-1,TGTGCCATCAGTACTCCTTGGGGACAGGGAATGGACGCCGGGTCCTACAATGAGCAGTTCTTC,CAISTPWGQGMDAGSYNEQFF
17,.,few,TRBV9,TRBJ1-1,TGTGCCAGCAGCGTAGGGGGGACGGCGGTTAAGGACACTGAAGCTTTCTTT,CASSVGGTAVKDTEAFF
14,TRBD1,many,TRBV7-9,TRBJ2-7,TGTGCCAGCCGACCCGGGACAGATTTCTACGAGCAGTACTTC,CASRPGTDFYEQYF
14,.,many,TRBV28,TRBJ1-5,TGTGCCAGCAGTTTAGGGGTTAGCAATCAGCCCCAGCATTTT,CASSLGVSNQPQHF
16,.,many,TRBV12-3/TRBV12-4,TRBJ2-5,TGTGCCAGCAGTTCACCCTCAGGGGGAGGAAATGTGGTCCCATACTTC,CASSSPSGGGNVVPYF
13,TRBD1,.,TRBV5-4,TRBJ1-5,TGTGCCAGCAGCCGACAGGGGAATCAGCCCCAGCATTTT,CASSRQGNQPQHF
16,.,.,TRBV4-3,TRBJ1-6,TGCGCCAGCAGCCAAGATCACCCGGGGACGAATTCACCCCTCCACTTT,CASSQDHPGTNSPLHF
15,.,many,TRBV6-5,TRBJ2-2,TGTGCCAGCAGTTACAGGACAGATAACACCGGGGAGCTGTTTTTT,CASSYRTDNTGELFF
14,.,few,TRBV20-1,TRBJ1-4,TGCAGTGCTCCTCCGGGACTGACTAATGAAAAACTGTTTTTT,CSAPPGLTNEKLFF
11,TRBD1,many,TRBV29-1,TRBJ2-2,TGCAGCGTCTACAGGGGCGGGGAGCTGTTTTTT,CSVYRGGELFF
12,.,few,TRBV7-9,TRBJ2-7,TGTGCCAGCAGCCCCCTTAGTGGGGTCCTGTACTTC,CASSPLSGVLYF
12,.,many,TRBV20-1,TRBJ1-1,TGCAGTGCGGAGACATGGAACACTGAAGCTTTCTTT,CSAETWNTEAFF
14,TRBD2,.,TRBV30,TRBJ2-1,TGTGCCTGGAAGACTAGCGGGAGCTACAATGAGCAGTTCTTC,CAWKTSGSYNEQFF
14,.,few,TRBV11-1,TRBJ1-1,TGTGCCAGCAGCTTAGAGGCAGAGAACACTGAAGCTTTCTTT,CASSLEAENTEAFF
12,TRBD1,.,TRBV10-3,TRBJ2-2,TGTGCCATCAAAACAGGGGGCGGGGAGCTGTTTTTT,CAIKTGGGELFF
15,TRBD1,many,TRBV18,TRBJ1-5,TGTGCCAGCTCACGAGGGACAGGGGTAACGGATTCGCAGCATTTT,CASSRGTGVTDSQHF
13,.,many,TRBV27,TRBJ1-2,TGTGCCAGCAGTTACGACCGCTACTATGGCTACACCTTC,CASSYDRYYGYTF
15,.,many,TRBV15,TRBJ2-2,TGTGCCACCAGCAGTAATCCACAGAACACCGGGGAGCTGTTTTTT,CATSSNPQNTGELFF
10,.,few,TRBV10-3,TRBJ2-7,TGTGCCATCAGTGGGGCCGAGCAGTACTTC,CAISGAEQYF
17,TRBD2,few,TRBV4-3,TRBJ2-7,TGCGCCAGCAGCCAAGGACTAGCGCCCAGAGGTCCCTACGAGCAGTACTTC,CASSQGLAPRGPYEQYF
14,TRBD1,many,TRBV7-9,TRBJ2-7,TGTGCCAGCAGCTTACCGGGACAGGGGTACGAGCAGTACTTC,CASSLPGQGYEQYF
14,TRBD1,few,TRBV3-1,TRBJ1-5,TGTGCCAGCAGCGTGGGACAGGGTGTTCCGCCCCAGCATTTT,CASSVGQGVPPQHF
13,.,many,TRBV9,TRBJ1-1,TGTGCCAGCAGCGCCCGTTGGAACACTGAAGCTTTCTTT,CASSARWNTEAFF
17,.,many,TRBV7-2,TRBJ2-1,TGTGCCAGCAGCTCCCCTCACTGGAGGGGCTCCTACAATGAGCAGTTCTTC,CASSSPHWRGSYNEQFF
14,.,many,TRBV7-2,TRBJ1-2,TGTGCCAGCAGCCAGGAGGTGAACGGCGAAGGCTACACCTTC,CASSQEVNGEGYTF
15,.,few,TRBV4-1,TRBJ2-5,TGCGCCAGCAGCCCAACGGGTCTAGTCGAGGAGACCCAGTACTTC,CASSPTGLVEETQYF
12,.,many,TRBV9,TRBJ2-5,TGTGCCAGCAGCCGGGAGAGAGAGACCCAGTACTTC,CASSRERETQYF
16,.,many,TRBV30,TRBJ1-1,TGTGCCTGGACGACAATGTGGATGGTTCTAAGAACTGAAGCTTTCTTT,CAWTTMWMVLRTEAFF
14,.,many,TRBV13,TRBJ2-3,TGTGCCAGCAGCTCCCGGGACCGCGGGGATACGCAGTATTTT,CASSSRDRGDTQYF
18,.,many,TRBV5-1,TRBJ2-4,TGCGCCAGCAGCTTGGCCCCGGGGTCTAGACTAGCCAAAAACATTCAGTACTTC,CASSLAPGSRLAKNIQYF
15,TRBD1,few,TRBV10-3,TRBJ2-7,TGTGCCATCAGTGAGGGTAGGACAGGAATCTGGGAGCAGTACTTC,CAISEGRTGIWEQYF
13,TRBD1,many,TRBV24-1,TRBJ2-1,TGTGCCACCAGTGAGTACAGGGGTGGTGAGCAGTTCTTC,CATSEYRGGEQFF
18,TRBD2,.,TRBV2,TRBJ2-3,TGTGCCAGCAGCCCCCGGACTAGCGGGGGGCTTGGCACAGGTACGCAGTATTTT,CASSPRTSGGLGTGTQYF
12,.,.,TRBV5-1,TRBJ2-5,TGCGCCAGCAGCTCAGACCGGGAGACCCAGTACTTC,CASSSDRETQYF
13,TRBD1,many,TRBV27,TRBJ2-2,TGTGCCAGCAGGAGGGGGCGGATCGGGGAGCTGTTTTTT,CASRRGRIGELFF
14,TRBD1,.,TRBV7-9,TRBJ1-5,TGTGCCAGCAGCCAGGGACAGGGGTATCAGCCCCAGCATTTT,CASSQGQGYQPQHF
13,.,many,TRBV4-3,TRBJ2-7,TGCGCCAGCAGCCAAGATTGGAGAGACGAGCAGTACTTC,CASSQDWRDEQYF
18,.,many,TRBV24-1,TRBJ2-2,TGTGCCACCAGTGCCCTGGGCCTCACAGGGACGAACACCGGGGAGCTGTTTTTT,CATSALGLTGTNTGELFF
16,.,few,TRBV27,TRBJ2-5,TGTGCCAGCAGTTTATCCGGGGGATGGGTCCAAGAGACCCAGTACTTC,CASSLSGGWVQETQYF
16,.,many,TRBV2,TRBJ2-3,TGTGCCAGCAGGGCACCGGGACAACCTCCCACAGATACGCAGTATTTT,CASRAPGQPPTDTQYF
15,.,many,TRBV27,TRBJ2-4,TGTGCCAGCAGTTTATCATCATTGCGGGTAGACATTCAGTACTTC,CASSLSSLRVDIQYF
15,.,.,TRBV7-3,TRBJ1-4,TGTGCCAGCAGCCCACGGGGTCGGATTAGTGAAAAACTGTTTTTT,CASSPRGRISEKLFF
14,.,few,TRBV28,TRBJ2-5,TGTGCCAGCAGTCCGGACGCCTTACAAGAGACCCAGTACTTC,CASSPDALQETQYF
15,.,many,TRBV25-1,TRBJ1-1,TGTGCCAGCAGTGAATCCCAGGGTATTTACACTGAAGCTTTCTTT,CASSESQGIYTEAFF
13,.,few,TRBV20-1,TRBJ1-4,TGCAGTGCCTGGATGGGGGCACGGGAAAAACTGTTTTTT,CSAWMGAREKLFF
13,.,many,TRBV5-1,TRBJ1-1,TGCGCCAGCAGCTTGTGGGGGGGCACTGAAGCTTTCTTT,CASSLWGGTEAFF
14,.,many,TRBV29-1,TRBJ2-2,TGCAGCGTTGAAAAATTAGGGAACACCGGGGAGCTGTTTTTT,CSVEKLGNTGELFF
14,.,few,TRBV5-6,TRBJ2-1,TGTGCCAGCAGCTTAGGGGTGTCCTACAATGAGCAGTTCTTC,CASSLGVSYNEQFF
16,TRBD2,many,TRBV10-3,TRBJ2-2,TGTGCCATCAGTGAGTCGGGACTAGCGGGAGCCGGGGAGCTGTTTTTT,CAISESGLAGAGELFF
14,.,few,TRBV10-3,TRBJ1-4,TGTGCCATCAGTGAGGGGGGAACTAATGAAAAACTGTTTTTT,CAISEGGTNEKLFF
20,TRBD2,many,TRBV11-2,TRBJ2-3,TGTGCCAGCACCCAACTTATGAGGTTTCTGGTGCAGGGAGGGGCAGATACGCAGTATTTT,CASTQLMRFLVQGGADTQYF
14,.,.,TRBV28,TRBJ2-2,TGTGCCAGCAGTTTAATCCCCGCGGCCGGGGAGCTGTTTTTT,CASSLIPAAGELFF
13,.,many,TRBV29-1,TRBJ1-5,TGCAGCGTTGAAGGGCCCGGAAATCAGCCCCAGCATTTT,CSVEGPGNQPQHF
18,.,few,TRBV20-1,TRBJ1-1,TGCAGTGCTAGAGGTACCACGGGGAGAGAAATCATGAACACTGAAGCTTTCTTT,CSARGTTGREIMNTEAFF
14,TRBD1,many,TRBV7-9,TRBJ2-7,TGTGCCAGCAGCCCCCGGGACAGACTCTACGAGCAGTACTTC,CASSPRDRLYEQYF
15,.,.,TRBV29-1,TRBJ2-7,TGCAGCGTCCGGGGGGCAACTCCATTCGCCTACGAGCAGTACTTC,CSVRGATPFAYEQYF
15,.,.,TRBV7-2,TRBJ1-4,TGTGCCAGCAGCCTTAACAGGGTGGCTAATGAAAAACTGTTTTTT,CASSLNRVANEKLFF
15,TRBD2,few,TRBV6-2/TRBV6-3,TRBJ2-3,TGTGCCAGCAGAGTAAGCGGGAGGAGCACAGATACGCAGTATTTT,CASRVSGRSTDTQYF
14,.,many,TRBV15,TRBJ2-7,TGTGCCACCAGACAGCTCTTATCCTCCTACGAGCAGTACTTC,CATRQLLSSYEQYF